The 23 T cell receptor beta chains below come from one sample, sequenced in a study of post-analysis software for immune sequencing data. General study points: Five TRBV segments, including TRBV5-6, TRBV5-1 and TRBV20-1, were more frequent in patients than controls.

The TCR beta cDNA libraries carried unique molecular identifiers. TCRdb recomputed calls from the PCR reads with MiXCR, one row per CDR3 protein. Here the sample spans roughly 800,000 distinct CDR3 sequences, 46% being singletons. Their target antigens are unknown. The sample consisted of blood. Receptors originate from a girl aged 5-17 years with multiple sclerosis.

The chain couples TRBV2 to TRBJ2-1; 8 bases map to TRBD2. The CDR3 extends over 11 amino acids. V dropped 6 bases and J dropped 12; count of bases not matched to a gene: 4. Per the germline V gene, CDR1 is SNHLY and CDR2 is FYNNEI. DNA of the CDR3: TGTGCCAGCAGCGACGGGACTAGGCAGTTCTTC. Protein product: CASSDGTRQFF.

The chain has TRBV28 and TRBJ2-5, with D tentatively TRBD1 (6 bases). Germline lookup yields CDR1 MDHEN and CDR2 SYDVKM. The V end was cut by 7 bases, the J end by 11 bases, with 14 bases between. The CDR3 totals 11 residues. CDR3: CASTGGNEQYF. In DNA form, the CDR3 reads TGTGCCAGCACTGGGGGCAATGAGCAGTACTTC.

The CDR3, as DNA: TGCGCCAGCAGCCTCAAACTAGCGGGAGAAGGGGAGCTGTTTTTT. Its translation: CASSLKLAGEGELFF. The genes are TRBV4-3 and TRBJ2-2; 11 bases map to TRBD2. The CDR3 has 15 residues. Germline V lookup: CDR1 LGHNA, CDR2 YSLEER. V gave up 4 bases and J gave up 8 bases; unmatched junction bases: 6.

This sequence joins TRBV5-1 and TRBJ2-1; weak D call: TRBD1 (6 bases). V gave up 3 bases and J gave up 5 bases, with 6 bases separating them. The CDR3 covers 12 residues. Germline CDR1 reads SGHRS; CDR2 reads YFSETQ. CDR3 nucleotides: TGCGCCAGCAGCTACAGGGACAATGAGCAGTTCTTC. Translated, it gives CASSYRDNEQFF. The whole variable domain, remainder taken from reference TRBV5-1 and TRBJ2-1, is KAGVTQTPRYLIKTRGQQVTLSCSPISGHRSVSWYQQTPGQGLQFLFEYFSETQRNKGNFPGRFSGRQFSNSRSEMNVSTLELGDSALYLCASSYRDNEQFFGPGTRLTVL.

This clonotype has more than one count but fewer than ten. V is TRBV7-9 and J is TRBJ2-1; 9 bases line up with TRBD2. Germline CDR1 is SEHNR and CDR2 is FQNEAQ (reference sequence). The J segment lost 7 bases and the V segment lost 3 bases, leaving 7 bases of the junction unmatched. This CDR3 has 15 amino acids. CDR3: CASSFLAGEGNEQFF. In DNA form, the CDR3 reads TGTGCCAGCAGCTTCTTAGCGGGAGAGGGAAATGAGCAGTTCTTC.

This chain joins TRBV4-2 and TRBJ2-7; 7 bases are shared with TRBD2. After removal of 0 bases from V and 4 bases from J, the junction contained 6 bases not matched to a gene. Per germline, CDR1 LGHNA and CDR2 YNFKEQ. This CDR3 region has 15 residues. The DNA of the CDR3 is TGTGCCAGCAGCCAAGAGGGGCGTAGCGGGTACGAGCAGTACTTC. It codes for CASSQEGRSGYEQYF.

In its sample, this clonotype was seen a few times. The rearrangement uses TRBV29-1 and TRBJ2-5; D is possibly TRBD2 (5 bases). Germline V gene data show CDR1 as SQVTM and CDR2 as ANQGSEA. CDR3 length equals 13 residues. Trimming cost V 6 bases and J 4 bases, with 15 bases left between them. The CDR3 DNA reads as TGCAGCGTAAGGGCCACCGGAGGAGAGACCCAGTACTTC. Amino acids: CSVRATGGETQYF.

In its sample, this clonotype was seen a few times. V gene TRBV29-1 combines with J gene TRBJ2-5; 8 nucleotides line up with TRBD1. The J call may be incorrect, as the DNA end agrees better with TRBJ2-7. This CDR3 region has 14 residues. The V gene's germline CDR1 is SQVTM and CDR2 ANQGSEA. In DNA, the CDR3 is TGCAGCGCATCTCCGGGACAGGAGGCTGGCGAGCAGTACTTC. Encoded protein: CSASPGQEAGEQYF.

The V and J genes are TRBV7-2 and TRBJ2-5; D not certain. Germline V gives CDR1 SGHTA, CDR2 FQGNSA. Trimming took off 1 base at V and 1 base at J, with 10 bases between the two ends. The CDR3 is 15 residues long. CDR3 DNA sequence: TGTGCCAGCAGCTTAGTCAGAGTACCCCAAGAGACCCAGTACTTC. Encoded protein: CASSLVRVPQETQYF.

The rearrangement joins TRBV9 to TRBJ1-2, with D uncertain. V was trimmed by 0 bases and J by 1 base, leaving 10 bases between them. Germline lookup yields CDR1 SGDLS and CDR2 YYNGEE. The CDR3 sequence is 15 residues long. CDR3 amino acids: CASSVGFRNNYGYTF. Here the CDR3 DNA reads TGTGCCAGCAGCGTAGGTTTTAGAAATAACTATGGCTACACCTTC.

CDR3 DNA: TGTGCCAGCAGCCGTGGGGCCCTAGGGGAGCAGTTCTTC. It yields the protein CASSRGALGEQFF. The chain recombines TRBV5-6 with TRBJ2-1; the D gene is possibly TRBD1 (5 bases). Germline V gene lookup returns CDR1 SGHDT and CDR2 YYEEEE. The CDR3 totals 13 residues. Trimming left V 4 bases short and J 10 bases short, with 15 bases between. The full variable domain, rest sourced from reference TRBV5-6 and TRBJ2-1, is DAGVTQSPTHLIKTRGQQVTLRCSPKSGHDTVSWYQQALGQGPQFIFQYYEEEERQRGNFPDRFSGHQFPNYSSELNVNALLLGDSALYLCASSRGALGEQFFGPGTRLTVL.

This rearrangement joins TRBV28 to TRBJ2-5, with D possibly TRBD2 on 5 matching bases. This CDR3 comprises 13 residues. In germline, CDR1 is MDHEN, CDR2 SYDVKM. The V end lost 8 bases, the J end lost 7 bases, and 17 bases lay between the germline ends. The CDR3 nucleotides read TGTGCCAGCGCGGAAGGCGCGCGGGCGACCCAGTACTTC. The encoded protein is CASAEGARATQYF.

This chain uses TRBV7-9 with TRBJ2-1; 8 bases match TRBD1. The CDR3 contains 20 residues. The germline V gene encodes CDR1 SEHNR and CDR2 FQNEAQ (reference sequence). With 5 bases clipped from V and 7 bases from J, the junction kept 25 bases outside the gene matches. The DNA of the CDR3 is TGTGCCAGCAGCCCAAAGGAAGGTGGTCCGAGACAGGGGCCCCGGAATGAGCAGTTCTTC. Encoded protein: CASSPKEGGPRQGPRNEQFF.

The CDR3 DNA follows: TGTGCCAGCAGTTTATTTGGGGGTCTGGGCAATGAGCAGTTCTTC. The encoded protein is CASSLFGGLGNEQFF. The rearrangement uses TRBV28 and TRBJ2-1; D possibly matches TRBD1 or TRBD2 (5 bases each). In germline, CDR1 is MDHEN, CDR2 SYDVKM. The CDR3 runs 15 residues. V was pared by 1 base and J by 6 bases, with 13 bases between.

The chain couples TRBV6-5 to TRBJ2-1, with 7 bases lining up with TRBD2. CDR1 is MNHEY, CDR2 SVGAGI, per germline. J lost 10 bases, V lost 7 bases, and 19 bases had no gene match. The CDR3 covers 16 residues. CDR3 region: CASIESRAGALREQFF. The CDR3 coding sequence is TGTGCCAGCATCGAATCCCGGGCGGGAGCCCTAAGGGAGCAGTTCTTC.

This chain joins TRBV29-1 and TRBJ1-1, with a possible D match to TRBD1 (5 bases). CDR1 and CDR2 (germline): SQVTM, ANQGSEA. This CDR3 is 11 amino acids long. The V gene lost 1 base and the J gene lost 8 bases, with 8 bases spanning the gap. The CDR3: CSVEGYREAFF. As DNA, the CDR3 is TGCAGCGTTGAAGGTTACAGGGAAGCTTTCTTT.

This clonotype was seen once. This rearrangement joins TRBV2 to TRBJ1-1, with no clear D. Germline-derived CDR1 and CDR2 are SNHLY and FYNNEI. The germline V and J ends were trimmed by 8 bases and 4 bases, with 8 bases remaining between them. This CDR3 has 11 amino acids. The CDR3 loop is CASGLGTEAFF. CDR3 in DNA: TGTGCCAGCGGCCTGGGCACTGAAGCTTTCTTT. The whole variable domain, filled in from reference TRBV2 and TRBJ1-1, reads EPEVTQTPSHQVTQMGQEVILRCVPISNHLYFYWYRQILGQKVEFLVSFYNNEISEKSEIFDDQFSVERPDGSNFTLKIRSTKLEDSAMYFCASGLGTEAFFGQGTRLTVV.

This clonotype has just a few counts. The CDR3 spells CASSLVGGWGGTEAFF. DNA of the CDR3: TGTGCCAGCAGCTTAGTAGGGGGATGGGGTGGGACTGAAGCTTTCTTT. The chain employs TRBV7-2 and TRBJ1-1, with D possibly TRBD1 on 6 matching bases. V was shortened by 1 base and J by 5 bases, with 17 bases between the two germline ends. This CDR3 region has 16 residues. Germline CDR1 reads SGHTA; CDR2 reads FQGNSA.

The rearrangement joins TRBV12-3 or TRBV12-4 to TRBJ2-1; D call uncertain. This CDR3 is built from 13 residues. V lost 4 bases and J 6 bases, leaving 10 bases between the germline ends. As DNA, the CDR3 is TGTGCCAGCAGTTATGAACTCCCCAATGAGCAGTTCTTC. Translating gives CASSYELPNEQFF.

The table lists this clonotype with a few counts. The V call is TRBV7-9, the J call TRBJ2-1; 12 nucleotides line up with TRBD2. Looked up from germline, CDR1 is SEHNR and CDR2 is FQNEAQ (reference sequence). This CDR3 is 14 amino acids long. Trimming took 3 bases from V and 8 from J; bases not matched to a gene: 2. CDR3 residues: CASSLTSGSDEQFF. The CDR3 DNA reads TGTGCCAGCAGCTTGACTAGCGGGAGTGATGAGCAGTTCTTC.

The V call is TRBV6-2 or TRBV6-3, the J call TRBJ2-7; weak D call: TRBD2 (5 bases). The CDR3 is 13 residues long. Looked up from germline, CDR1 is MNHEY and CDR2 is SVGEGT. Trimming removed 5 bases from V and 2 bases from J, with 10 bases in between. The CDR3 spells CASSRPGAYEQYF. The DNA for the CDR3 is TGTGCCAGCAGTCGCCCCGGGGCCTACGAGCAGTACTTC.

This clonotype came up a few times. The chain links TRBV15 to TRBJ2-7; possible D gene TRBD1, 5 bases. The germline CDR1 and CDR2 sequences are LNHNV and YYDKDF (reference sequence). Trimming stripped 0 bases from V and 11 bases from J, with 14 bases between. The CDR3 sequence is 13 residues long. DNA for the CDR3: TGTGCCACCAGCAGAGATCCGCCAGGGTCGGAGTACTTC. This codes for CATSRDPPGSEYF.

This clonotype showed up just a few times. The chain combines TRBV20-1 with TRBJ2-3; TRBD2 aligns across 9 bases. The CDR3 has 18 residues. Germline values: CDR1 DFQATT, CDR2 SNEGSKA (reference sequence). J was trimmed by 1 base and V by 4 bases; bases with no gene match: 15. CDR3 DNA sequence: TGCAGTGCTACTAGACTAGCGGAGTGGAGCGAGGGCACAGATACGCAGTATTTT. Protein product: CSATRLAEWSEGTDTQYF.